The rows below give T cell receptor beta chains drawn from one sample of a study of OX40 agonist ivuxolimab in advanced cancers. Clones were sequenced by immunoSEQ multiplex PCR, and TCRdb holds only the in-frame ones, with some missing. The sample has about 82,000 clones, over 75% seen once. The material was CD4+ or CD8+ T cells sorted from blood, obtained in a trial of the OX40 agonist ivuxolimab. All receptors come from an adult with an advanced solid tumor such as melanoma, head and neck, liver or kidney cancer. The CDR3 runs from the conserved cysteine through the conserved F or W. Fields, in order: J gene, V gene, clone size, D gene, CDR3 protein, CDR3 DNA. The D gene is left open where the match is weak. Size is omitted from some rows. Given values are once, few, many or a class for expanded clones.

>TRBJ2-5|TRBV28|.|TRBD2
CASSRTSGRLETQYF
TGTGCCAGCAGCCGGACTAGCGGGAGGTTGGAGACCCAGTACTTC
>TRBJ2-2|TRBV18|.|.
CASSPPQGFGGELFF
TGTGCCAGCTCACCACCGCAGGGTTTCGGCGGGGAGCTGTTTTTT
>TRBJ2-7|TRBV28|.|.
CASSLPRYEQYF
TGTGCCAGCAGTTTACCCAGGTACGAGCAGTACTTC
>TRBJ2-1|TRBV30|.|TRBD2
CAWSNLAGGVNEQFF
TGTGCCTGGAGTAACCTAGCGGGAGGGGTCAATGAGCAGTTCTTC
>TRBJ2-1|TRBV25-1|once|.
CASTRSGEQFF
TGTGCCAGCACCCGAAGTGGTGAGCAGTTCTTC
>TRBJ2-1|TRBV14|.|.
CASSQLGPRVNEQFF
TGTGCCAGCAGCCAACTCGGACCACGGGTGAATGAGCAGTTCTTC
>TRBJ2-5|TRBV28|once|.
CASRLGGAGETQYF
TGTGCCAGCAGGCTCGGCGGAGCCGGAGAGACCCAGTACTTC
>TRBJ2-7|TRBV2|.|.
CASSVNREPSYEQYF
TGTGCCAGCAGTGTCAACAGGGAACCCTCCTACGAGCAGTACTTC
>TRBJ2-7|TRBV5-4|.|.
CASSFASFSYEQYF
TGTGCCAGCAGCTTTGCCAGCTTCTCCTACGAGCAGTACTTC
>TRBJ2-3|TRBV7-2|.|.
CASSLVGSIPDTQYF
TGTGCCAGCAGCTTGGTCGGGAGTATTCCAGATACGCAGTATTTT
>TRBJ2-1|TRBV30|.|TRBD2
CAWSHRFTGTSGRNEQFF
TGTGCCTGGAGCCACCGTTTCACCGGGACTAGCGGGAGGAATGAGCAGTTCTTC
>TRBJ2-7|TRBV2|.|.
CASSELKGSVYEQYF
TGTGCCAGCAGTGAACTTAAAGGATCAGTCTACGAGCAGTACTTC
>TRBJ2-1|TRBV7-9|once|.
CASSLGASGEQFF
TGTGCCAGCAGCTTAGGGGCGTCCGGTGAGCAGTTCTTC
>TRBJ2-1|TRBV15|.|.
CATSSKNDNHNEQFF
TGTGCCACCAGCAGTAAAAACGACAACCACAATGAGCAGTTCTTC
>TRBJ1-1|TRBV6-5|.|.
CASSRGWMNTEAFF
TGTGCCAGCAGTCGCGGCTGGATGAACACTGAAGCTTTCTTT
>TRBJ1-1|TRBV6-6|.|TRBD1
CACDRGANTEAFF
TGTGCCTGTGACAGGGGTGCGAACACTGAAGCTTTCTTT
>TRBJ2-4|TRBV30|.|.
CAFSSSGANIQYF
TGTGCTTTCTCCTCCTCCGGAGCTAACATTCAGTACTTC
>TRBJ2-2|TRBV11-2|.|.
CASSPQGGGGELFF
TGTGCCAGCAGCCCCCAGGGTGGGGGCGGGGAGCTGTTTTTT